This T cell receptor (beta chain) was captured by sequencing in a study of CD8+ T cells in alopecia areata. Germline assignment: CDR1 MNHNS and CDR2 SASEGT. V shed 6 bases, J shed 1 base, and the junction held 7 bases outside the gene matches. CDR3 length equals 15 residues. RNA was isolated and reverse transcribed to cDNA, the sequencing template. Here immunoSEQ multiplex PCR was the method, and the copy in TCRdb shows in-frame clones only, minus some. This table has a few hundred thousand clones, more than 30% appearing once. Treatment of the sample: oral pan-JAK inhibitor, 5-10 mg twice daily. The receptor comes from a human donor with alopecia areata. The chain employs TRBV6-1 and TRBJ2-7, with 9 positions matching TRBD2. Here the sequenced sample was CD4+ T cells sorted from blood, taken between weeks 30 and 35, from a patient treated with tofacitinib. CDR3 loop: CASSGSTSGSYEQYF. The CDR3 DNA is TGTGCCAGCAGCGGTTCGACTAGCGGATCCTACGAGCAGTACTTC.